Below are 21 T cell receptor beta chains sequenced from a single sample in a study of beta chain features in type 1 diabetes. The whole isolated RNA underwent reverse transcription, so sequencing captured expressed TCRB transcripts. Clones were sequenced by immunoSEQ multiplex PCR, and TCRdb holds only the in-frame ones, with some missing. Seen here are 300,000 to 400,000 clones, approximately 10% observed once, and the top ten hold 1%. Their antigens are not known. Study-wide results and caveats: Shortening that was moderate but significant affected the TCRB CDR3s of Type 1 diabetes patients in all four CD4+ subsets.

The specimen sequenced was central memory CD4+ T cells from blood. These receptors all come from a man aged 25 to 40 with type 1 diabetes.

The chain recombines TRBV9 with TRBJ2-1; D is possibly TRBD1 or TRBD2 (6 bases each). Trimming stripped 3 bases from V and 7 bases from J, with 17 bases between. CDR1 SGDLS and CDR2 YYNGEE come from the germline V gene. The CDR3 consists of 15 residues. The DNA for the CDR3 is TGTGCCAGCAGCGCAGTCGGGGGCGTATCAAATGAGCAGTTCTTC. Protein product: CASSAVGGVSNEQFF.

In its sample, this clone was seen a few times. The chain recombines TRBV27 with TRBJ1-3; D is ambiguous. Deletions cut 6 bases from V and 2 bases from J, with 14 bases between. Germline CDR1 is MNHEY and CDR2 is SMNVEV (reference sequence). The CDR3 runs to 15 residues. CDR3 protein: CASRDEGRAGNTIYF. In DNA, the CDR3 is TGTGCCAGCAGGGACGAGGGTAGAGCTGGAAACACCATATATTTT.

In its sample, this clone was seen a few times. The chain couples TRBV19 to TRBJ1-2; maybe TRBD1 (5 bases). The V and J ends lost 1 base and 4 bases respectively, with 13 bases between them. Germline-derived CDR1 and CDR2 are LNHDA and SQIVND (reference sequence). CDR3 length equals 15 residues. DNA of the CDR3: TGTGCCAGTAGTATAGCGTCAGACAGCCTCTATGGCTACACCTTC. It specifies CASSIASDSLYGYTF.

This clone was counted only a few times. This specimen includes other DNA sequences encoding the same CDR3. The chain combines TRBV2 with TRBJ1-5, with D uncertain. This CDR3 has 14 amino acids. The V and J ends lost 4 bases and 2 bases respectively, with 9 bases between them. CDR1 and CDR2 from the germline V gene are SNHLY and FYNNEI. CDR3 region: CASSVSGGNQPQHF. For the CDR3, the DNA is TGTGCCAGCAGTGTGTCCGGGGGCAATCAGCCCCAGCATTTT.

J is TRBJ2-2 and V is TRBV7-2; 8 positions agree with TRBD1. The CDR3 is 15 residues long. After removal of 8 bases from V and 6 bases from J, the junction contained 11 bases not matched to a gene. Per germline, CDR1 SGHTA and CDR2 FQGNSA. The CDR3: CASPRGLKFSGELFF. The CDR3 DNA sequence: TGTGCCAGCCCCAGGGGGCTAAAATTCTCCGGGGAGCTGTTTTTT.

This clone has a handful of counts. V is TRBV28 and J is TRBJ1-1; weak D call: TRBD1 (6 bases). Deletions cut 1 base from V and 0 bases from J, with 18 bases between. The length of the CDR3 is 18 residues. The germline CDR1 and CDR2 sequences are MDHEN and SYDVKM. CDR3 bases: TGTGCCAGCAGTTTATCGGCAGGGGTAGGGAATATGAACACTGAAGCTTTCTTT. This sequence encodes CASSLSAGVGNMNTEAFF.

This clone occurred a few times. This rearrangement joins TRBV5-4 to TRBJ2-1; 11 bases map to TRBD2. CDR1 and CDR2 (germline): SGHNT, YYREEE (reference sequence). V lost 1 base to trimming and J lost 10 bases; unmatched junction nucleotides: 13. The CDR3 contains 17 residues. The CDR3 loop reads CASSLSPGTSGFGEQFF. CDR3 nucleotide sequence: TGTGCCAGCAGCTTGTCCCCAGGGACTAGCGGATTTGGGGAGCAGTTCTTC.

This clone has just a few counts. This chain uses TRBV11-2 with TRBJ1-2; D unclear. With 1 base removed from V and 3 bases from J, the gap between germline ends came to 9 bases. The CDR3 runs 14 residues. The germline CDR1 and CDR2 sequences are SGHAT and FQNNGV. The CDR3 nucleotides read TGTGCCAGCAGCTTAGCTGCAGGCTACTATGGCTACACCTTC. This codes for CASSLAAGYYGYTF.

This clone was observed a handful of times. The rearrangement links TRBV27 to TRBJ1-1, with 7 bases aligning to TRBD1. Looked up from germline, CDR1 is MNHEY and CDR2 is SMNVEV (reference sequence). The junction had 16 bases not matched to a gene; V was cut back by 5 bases and J by 10 bases. The CDR3 consists of 15 residues. CDR3 DNA: TGTGCCAGCAGTGGTTCCCTCCTAGACAGGGACCGAGCTTTCTTT. Its protein is CASSGSLLDRDRAFF.

This clone came up a few times. V is TRBV28 and J is TRBJ2-4; the D call may be TRBD1 or TRBD2 (5 bases each). In germline, CDR1 is MDHEN, CDR2 SYDVKM. The CDR3 covers 14 residues. With 6 bases removed from V and 0 bases from J, the gap between germline ends came to 9 bases. The CDR3 bases are TGTGCCAGCAGGAGGGGTCTAGCCAAAAACATTCAGTACTTC. Its translation is CASRRGLAKNIQYF. Combining the CDR3 with reference TRBV28 and TRBJ2-4 gives the whole variable domain DVKVTQSSRYLVKRTGEKVFLECVQDMDHENMFWYRQDPGLGLRLIYFSYDVKMKEKGDIPEGYSVSREKKERFSLILESASTNQTSMYLCASRRGLAKNIQYFGAGTRLSVL.

This clone showed up many times. This chain connects TRBV11-2 to TRBJ1-1; D is unclear. The germline V gene has CDR1 SGHAT and CDR2 FQNNGV. CDR3 size: 14 residues. The V and J ends lost 5 bases and 5 bases respectively, with 15 bases between them. CDR3 in amino acids: CASSLNPGATEAFF. The CDR3 nucleotides are TGTGCCAGCAGCCTGAATCCAGGTGCGACTGAAGCTTTCTTT.

On this clone itself: The same CDR3 arises from other DNA sequences in this sample as well. The J gene is TRBJ2-3, the V gene TRBV9, with D unresolved. V lost 0 bases and J lost 5, with 4 bases in between. CDR1 is SGDLS and CDR2 is YYNGEE in the germline V gene. The CDR3 extends over 12 amino acids. The CDR3 protein is CASSVGGDTQYF. DNA of the CDR3: TGTGCCAGCAGCGTAGGGGGAGATACGCAGTATTTT.

This clone came up a few times. This rearrangement joins TRBV5-6 to TRBJ2-7; D is unclear. This CDR3 is built from 14 residues. The V and J ends lost 3 bases and 2 bases respectively, with 12 bases between them. Germline V lookup: CDR1 SGHDT, CDR2 YYEEEE. CDR3 DNA sequence: TGTGCCAGCAGCTCCACTCCTCAGGCCTACGAGCAGTACTTC. Its translation is CASSSTPQAYEQYF.

This clone showed up many times. This rearrangement joins TRBV6-6 to TRBJ2-7; D might be TRBD2 (5 bases). CDR1 is MNHNY, CDR2 SVGAGI, per germline (reference sequence). The CDR3 is 12 amino acids. Between the trimmed V and J ends, which lost 8 bases and 4 bases, there was a span of 12 bases. CDR3 coding DNA: TGTGCCAGCGCTGGAGCGGAATACGAGCAGTACTTC. This codes for CASAGAEYEQYF.

V gene TRBV5-1 combines with J gene TRBJ1-2; D not resolved. CDR3 length: 14 amino acids. V was trimmed by 7 bases and J by 3 bases, leaving 16 bases between them. CDR1 and CDR2 from the germline V gene are SGHRS and YFSETQ. CDR3 sequence (DNA): TGCGCCAGCGCCTTGGGCGGTCTCGACTATGGCTACACCTTC. Translated: CASALGGLDYGYTF.

The chain combines TRBV6-1 with TRBJ2-5, with D possibly being TRBD1 (5 bases). Deletions cut 3 bases from V and 4 bases from J, with 12 bases between. CDR1 and CDR2 from the germline V gene are MNHNS and SASEGT. The CDR3 sequence is 14 residues long. The CDR3 DNA follows: TGTGCCAGCAGTGACCAGGGTTGGGGAGAGACCCAGTACTTC. Its protein is CASSDQGWGETQYF.

The chain carries TRBV11-3 and TRBJ2-2, with D possibly matching TRBD2 (5 bases). Germline CDR1 reads SGHNT; CDR2 reads YENEEA. The CDR3 sequence is 17 residues long. Trimming pared 0 bases from V and 2 bases from J, leaving 13 bases between. In DNA, the CDR3 is TGTGCCAGCAGCTTAGATCAAGCTAGACTAAACACCGGGGAGCTGTTTTTT. As protein: CASSLDQARLNTGELFF.

In its sample, this clone was seen a few times. The rearrangement uses TRBV7-2 and TRBJ1-1; D is uncertain. Trimming removed 7 bases from V and 1 base from J, with 16 bases in between. The length of the CDR3 is 15 residues. Looked up from germline, CDR1 is SGHTA and CDR2 is FQGNSA. Here the CDR3 reads CASTEGPPGNTEAFF. The DNA of the CDR3 is TGTGCCAGCACCGAAGGGCCACCCGGGAACACTGAAGCTTTCTTT.

This clone has only a few counts. The genes are TRBV10-3 and TRBJ1-5; 10 bases match TRBD1. The germline V gene has CDR1 ENHRY and CDR2 SYGVKD. This CDR3 spans 15 amino acids. V gave up 10 bases and J gave up 4 bases; unmatched junction bases: 10. In DNA, the CDR3 is TGTGCCAGCCAGAGAGGACAGGGGGAGAATCAGCCCCAGCATTTT. This translates into CASQRGQGENQPQHF.

The rearrangement links TRBV2 to TRBJ2-5; 10 positions match TRBD2. The junction had 4 bases not matched to a gene; V was cut back by 4 bases and J by 2 bases. The CDR3 extends over 15 amino acids. Germline V gives CDR1 SNHLY, CDR2 FYNNEI. CDR3 DNA sequence: TGTGCCAGCAGTGGCCTAGCGGGGGAGCAAGAGACCCAGTACTTC. As protein: CASSGLAGEQETQYF.

The CDR3 DNA reads as TGTGCCACCGCGACAGGGGGCGAGCTCAGGTCTGGGGCCAACGTCCTGACTTTC. This encodes CATATGGELRSGANVLTF. V is TRBV5-6 and J is TRBJ2-6; 10 bases fit TRBD1. The V gene's germline CDR1 is SGHDT and CDR2 YYEEEE. V gave up 9 bases and J gave up 1 base; unmatched junction bases: 13. The CDR3 consists of 18 residues.